Listed here are 20 T cell receptor beta chains from one sample, sequenced in a study of shared clonotypes between healthy human individuals. CD45RO-negative, CCR7-selected cells formed the naive CD8 fraction, which excluded terminally differentiated effector memory CD45RA+ cells. TCRdb's table, derived via immunoSEQ multiplex PCR, lists solely in-frame clones and lacks some. The sample has nearly 2 million clones, roughly 95% seen once. Sequenced input: naive CD8+ T cells sorted from blood. The receptors stem from a man younger than 35 in good health.

This rearrangement joins TRBV19 to TRBJ1-2, with D unclear. The CDR3 is 15 residues long. V lost 5 bases, J lost 5 bases, and 18 bases lay in between. The V gene's germline CDR1 is LNHDA and CDR2 SQIVND (reference sequence). CDR3 DNA: TGTGCCAGTAGTTCCCTGGTGGATCGGTATTATGGCTACACCTTC. Translating gives CASSSLVDRYYGYTF.

This chain connects TRBV4-1 to TRBJ2-3; D is possibly TRBD1 (6 bases). CDR3 length: 15 residues. Deletions cut 2 bases from V and 2 bases from J, with 11 bases between. Germline lookup yields CDR1 MGHRA and CDR2 YSYEKL. CDR3 amino acids: CASSQYRASTDTQYF. The CDR3 coding sequence is TGCGCCAGCAGCCAATACAGGGCTTCCACAGATACGCAGTATTTT.

The chain combines TRBV6-5 with TRBJ2-5; a weak D match, TRBD1 (5 bases). This CDR3 has 16 residues. The V end lost 2 bases, the J end lost 4 bases, and 17 bases lay between the germline ends. The germline V gene has CDR1 MNHEY and CDR2 SVGAGI. The chain's CDR3 is CASSYQGPAFLETQYF. The CDR3 coding sequence is TGTGCCAGCAGTTACCAGGGTCCAGCTTTCTTAGAGACCCAGTACTTC.

V is TRBV6-6 and J is TRBJ2-3, with TRBD2 as a possible D gene (6 bases). The germline V gene has CDR1 MNHNY and CDR2 SVGAGI (reference sequence). The CDR3 is 14 amino acids. Trimming pared 4 bases from V and 2 bases from J, leaving 10 bases between. The CDR3 here is CASSLAAPTDTQYF. As DNA, the CDR3 is TGTGCCAGCAGTTTAGCGGCCCCCACAGATACGCAGTATTTT.

The chain employs TRBV19 and TRBJ2-7, with a tentative D call TRBD2 (6 bases). The CDR3 length is 14 residues. V was clipped by 1 base and J by 2 bases, with 9 bases between them. Germline assignment: CDR1 LNHDA and CDR2 SQIVND (reference sequence). The CDR3 spells CASSIVTGAYEQYF. CDR3 DNA sequence: TGTGCCAGTAGTATAGTTACGGGGGCCTACGAGCAGTACTTC.

V and J are TRBV6-6 and TRBJ2-7, with 7 bases that match TRBD1. The trim removed 10 bases at V and 10 bases at J, leaving 13 bases unmatched. The CDR3 has 12 residues. From germline, CDR1 is MNHNY and CDR2 SVGAGI (reference sequence). DNA of the CDR3: TGTGCCACCGAAGGGGAGACAGGGAACCAGTACTTC. This translates into CATEGETGNQYF.

This clone was detected once. This rearrangement joins TRBV27 to TRBJ2-3; 11 bases are a match to TRBD2. The V gene's germline CDR1 is MNHEY and CDR2 SMNVEV (reference sequence). The CDR3 is 17 amino acids. V lost 6 bases, J lost 0 bases, and 8 bases stayed unmatched. DNA of the CDR3: TGTGCCAGCAGCCCACAGACTAGCGGGATTAGCACAGATACGCAGTATTTT. As protein: CASSPQTSGISTDTQYF.

This sequence joins TRBV5-4 and TRBJ2-7; 7 bases fit TRBD1. The CDR3 is made up of 15 amino acids. The V and J ends lost 2 bases and 2 bases, in that order; junction bases with no gene match: 7. Germline-derived CDR1 and CDR2 are SGHNT and YYREEE (reference sequence). The CDR3 loop is CASSFDREVPYEQYF. In DNA, the CDR3 is TGTGCCAGCAGCTTCGACAGGGAAGTCCCCTACGAGCAGTACTTC.

The J gene is TRBJ1-4, the V gene TRBV7-9; maybe TRBD1 (5 bases). The ends were cut back, 5 bases at V and 3 bases at J, with 13 bases in the middle. From germline, CDR1 is SEHNR and CDR2 FQNEAQ (reference sequence). The CDR3 consists of 15 residues. This CDR3 is CASSLPEGPNEKLFF. DNA for the CDR3: TGTGCCAGCAGCCTACCCGAGGGGCCTAATGAAAAACTGTTTTTT.

The V call is TRBV6-5, the J call TRBJ1-5; no clear D. CDR1 and CDR2 from the germline V gene are MNHEY and SVGAGI. The length of the CDR3 is 11 residues. The V gene lost 5 bases and the J gene lost 7 bases, with 6 bases spanning the gap. The CDR3 DNA is TGTGCCAGCAGTGTCGGGCAGCCCCAGCATTTT. Its translation: CASSVGQPQHF.

The chain joins TRBV11-2 to TRBJ2-7, with 9 positions matching TRBD1. The CDR3 covers 15 residues. The trim removed 5 bases at V and 2 bases at J, leaving 7 bases unmatched. CDR1 is SGHAT, CDR2 FQNNGV, per germline. The CDR3 DNA reads as TGTGCCAGCAGCCAGCCGGGGACAGGGACCTACGAGCAGTACTTC. Translation: CASSQPGTGTYEQYF.

The chain employs TRBV7-9 and TRBJ2-5; D could derive from TRBD1 or TRBD2 (5 bases each). CDR3 size: 17 residues. CDR1 and CDR2 (germline): SEHNR, FQNEAQ (reference sequence). Trimming left V 5 bases short and J 1 base short, with 20 bases between. The CDR3 DNA reads as TGTGCCAGCAGCCCCGAGAGAGTGGAGGACATCCAAGAGACCCAGTACTTC. Translated: CASSPERVEDIQETQYF.

This clone was seen just once. This chain joins TRBV4-1 and TRBJ2-5, with a possible D match to TRBD2 (7 bases). CDR3 length equals 17 residues. In germline, CDR1 is MGHRA, CDR2 YSYEKL. The ends were cut back, 0 bases at V and 0 bases at J, with 14 bases in the middle. CDR3 nucleotides: TGCGCCAGCAGCCAAGATATGGCGGGGGCCGACCAAGAGACCCAGTACTTC. It codes for CASSQDMAGADQETQYF.

This chain connects TRBV27 to TRBJ1-4, with 9 bases fitting TRBD1. This CDR3 spans 14 amino acids. The J segment lost 8 bases and the V segment lost 6 bases, leaving 7 bases of the junction unmatched. Germline loops: CDR1 MNHEY, CDR2 SMNVEV (reference sequence). Here the CDR3 reads CASSLTGGHEKLFF. DNA for the CDR3: TGTGCCAGCAGCCTGACAGGGGGACACGAAAAACTGTTTTTT.

The rearrangement links TRBV27 to TRBJ1-4; D is possibly TRBD1 (6 bases). The CDR3 sequence is 12 residues long. V was cut by 10 bases and J by 7 bases, with 13 bases left in between. Germline CDR1 is MNHEY and CDR2 is SMNVEV (reference sequence). In DNA, the CDR3 is TGTGCCACCGCGGGGGGCGGTGAAAAACTGTTTTTT. Its translation is CATAGGGEKLFF.

This clone was counted only a few times. This chain joins TRBV30 and TRBJ1-5; 11 bases match TRBD1. Germline-derived CDR1 and CDR2 are GTSNPN and SVGIG (reference sequence). After removal of 1 base from V and 7 bases from J, the junction contained 3 bases not matched to a gene. This CDR3 region has 14 residues. CDR3 coding DNA: TGTGCCTGGAGTGGGGGGACAGGGGGACAGCCCCAGCATTTT. Encoded protein: CAWSGGTGGQPQHF.

This chain joins TRBV18 and TRBJ2-5; tentative D call: TRBD1 (5 bases). The end of the DNA aligns better with TRBJ2-7, so the J call may be wrong. CDR1 and CDR2 from the germline V gene are KGHSH and LQKENI. The CDR3 extends over 15 amino acids. The CDR3 reads CASSPPVDSFYEQYF. The CDR3 DNA reads TGTGCCAGCTCACCACCGGTTGACAGTTTCTACGAGCAGTACTTC.

This sequence joins TRBV1 and TRBJ1-2. TRBV1 is a listed pseudogene. The length of the CDR3 is 14 residues. The CDR3 nucleotides are TGCACCAGCAGCCCCAAGGGGGGGACAAAAGGCTACACCTTC. The encoded protein is CTSSPKGGTKGYTF.

Concerning this clone itself: The identical CDR3 is also encoded by other nucleotide sequences in the sample. V gene TRBV6-6 combines with J gene TRBJ2-5, with D perhaps being TRBD1 or TRBD2 (5 bases each). Germline V gene lookup returns CDR1 MNHNY and CDR2 SVGAGI (reference sequence). V shed 2 bases and J shed 4 bases, with 5 bases lying between them. The CDR3 contains 12 residues. The CDR3 coding sequence is TGTGCCAGCAGTTACGGGGGAGAGACCCAGTACTTC. Its translation is CASSYGGETQYF.

This clone occurred once. The V gene is TRBV5-4, the J gene TRBJ2-7; D gene unclear. This CDR3 has 12 amino acids. V was cut by 0 bases and J by 5 bases, with 6 bases left in between. Germline lookup yields CDR1 SGHNT and CDR2 YYREEE (reference sequence). In DNA form, the CDR3 reads TGTGCCAGCAGCTTGGCACCAGACGAGCAGTACTTC. As protein: CASSLAPDEQYF.